These 21 T cell receptor beta chains share one sample of origin, sequenced in a study of vaccination and CD4 T cells after COVID-19. Oncomine TCR Beta short-read sequencing was applied to DNA from cultured CD4+ T cells. A single record per CDR3 protein comes from TCRdb applying MiXCR to the PCR reads. The repertoire holds roughly 25,000 distinct CDR3 sequences, with approximately 67% as singletons. Regarding treatment: roughly 11-day PBMC culture with coronavirus spike peptide pools or control peptides (ViraFEST assay). Antigens of these TCRs are unknown. Sequences were derived from CD4+ T cells from blood, cultured in vitro, sampled after SARS-CoV-2 vaccination. These receptors came from a human donor who received a COVID-19 vaccine.

There are a few counts of this clonotype. The rearrangement joins TRBV19 to TRBJ1-1; 7 bases match TRBD1. The V gene end was trimmed by 2 bases and the J gene end by 3 bases; junction bases not matched to a gene: 3. Germline assignment: CDR1 LNHDA and CDR2 SQIVND (reference sequence). The CDR3 runs 14 residues. The chain's CDR3 is CASSIKGGDTEAFF. Here the CDR3 DNA reads TGTGCCAGTAGTATAAAAGGGGGCGACACTGAAGCTTTCTTT.

The gene calls are TRBV12-3 or TRBV12-4 and TRBJ1-5; unclear D gene. V was trimmed by 3 bases and J by 7 bases, leaving 10 bases between them. This CDR3 is built from 13 residues. The CDR3 DNA is TGTGCCAGCAGTTTGCTGTCTTACCAGCCCCAGCATTTT. Translated, it gives CASSLLSYQPQHF.

This clonotype was seen more than once but under ten times. V gene TRBV12-3 or TRBV12-4 combines with J gene TRBJ1-5; D might be TRBD1 (6 bases). V lost 6 bases, J lost 5 bases, and 11 bases lay in between. The CDR3 has 13 amino acids. As DNA, the CDR3 is TGTGCCAGCAGGCAGGGGTTGGATCAGCCCCAGCATTTT. Translation gives CASRQGLDQPQHF.

The chain joins TRBV5-4 to TRBJ1-2; D is uncertain. Between the trimmed V and J ends, which lost 2 bases and 3 bases, there was a span of 14 bases. The germline gives CDR1 SGHNT, CDR2 YYREEE (reference sequence). The CDR3 is 15 residues long. CDR3 nucleotide sequence: TGTGCCAGCAGCTTCGGATTAGGGTTCGACTATGGCTACACCTTC. This encodes CASSFGLGFDYGYTF.

This clonotype was counted only a few times. The rearrangement uses TRBV7-9 and TRBJ1-1, with 7 bases identical to TRBD1. V lost 5 bases to trimming and J lost 1 base; unmatched junction nucleotides: 4. This CDR3 is 14 amino acids long. Per the germline V gene, CDR1 is SEHNR and CDR2 is FQNEAQ (reference sequence). CDR3 sequence (DNA): TGTGCCAGCAGCACCGGGACAGCGAACACTGAAGCTTTCTTT. This sequence encodes CASSTGTANTEAFF.

CDR3 in amino acids: CASSLRQGPNEQYF. DNA of the CDR3: TGCGCCAGCAGCTTGCGACAGGGCCCCAACGAGCAGTACTTC. The chain employs TRBV5-1 and TRBJ2-7, with TRBD1 identical over 7 bases. Losses at the gene ends were 1 base for V and 5 bases for J; bases not matched to a gene: 6. The CDR3 runs 14 residues. CDR1 and CDR2 (germline): SGHRS, YFSETQ.

This clonotype was counted only a few times. The V call is TRBV20-1, the J call TRBJ2-5; 13 nucleotides match TRBD2. The CDR3 covers 15 residues. Germline V gene lookup returns CDR1 DFQATT and CDR2 SNEGSKA (reference sequence). Trimming at V came to 7 bases and at J to 4 bases, leaving 9 bases not matched to a gene. DNA of the CDR3: TGCAGTGGGACTAGCGGGGGAGGCGGGCGAGAGACCCAGTACTTC. It encodes CSGTSGGGGRETQYF.

This clonotype was observed a single time. The chain employs TRBV20-1 and TRBJ2-3; unclear D gene. Germline CDR1 reads DFQATT; CDR2 reads SNEGSKA (reference sequence). V lost 0 bases to trimming and J lost 0 bases, with 4 bases between them. The CDR3 contains 13 residues. CDR3 nucleotides: TGCAGTGCTAGAGATGCTAGCACAGATACGCAGTATTTT. Protein: CSARDASTDTQYF.

The chain joins TRBV7-6 to TRBJ2-7; 13 bases line up with TRBD2. The trim removed 1 base at V and 4 bases at J, leaving 10 bases unmatched. The germline CDR1 and CDR2 sequences are SGHVS and FNYEAQ. This CDR3 is 18 amino acids long. The CDR3 DNA reads as TGTGCCAGCAGCTTAGTCCCCACTAGCGGGGGGGCCGTATACGAGCAGTACTTC. This gives the protein CASSLVPTSGGAVYEQYF. The full variable domain, its missing parts supplied by reference TRBV7-6 and TRBJ2-7, is GAGVSQSPRYKVTKRGQDVALRCDPISGHVSLYWYRQALGQGPEFLTYFNYEAQQDKSGLPNDRFSAERPEGSISTLTIQRTEQRDSAMYRCASSLVPTSGGAVYEQYFGPGTRLTVT.

The CDR3 DNA reads as TGTGCCACCAGCAGAGGAGCGGGGGGAACAGATACGCAGTATTTT. It yields the protein CATSRGAGGTDTQYF. This rearrangement joins TRBV15 to TRBJ2-3; 9 positions match TRBD2. V lost 1 base to trimming and J lost 3 bases; unmatched junction nucleotides: 2. The CDR3 is 15 residues long. The germline V gene encodes CDR1 LNHNV and CDR2 YYDKDF (reference sequence).

This clonotype was found a few times. This chain connects TRBV12-3 or TRBV12-4 to TRBJ1-2; D remains unclear. Trimming took off 1 base at V and 5 bases at J, with 5 bases between the two ends. The CDR3 consists of 12 residues. The CDR3 region has the DNA TGTGCCAGCAGTTTAGTGGGGTATGGCTACACCTTC. Its translation: CASSLVGYGYTF.

This sequence joins TRBV12-3 or TRBV12-4 and TRBJ2-3, with 7 bases fitting TRBD1. Trimming removed 6 bases from V and 3 bases from J; junction bases left unmatched: 12. The CDR3 has 16 residues. For the CDR3, the DNA is TGTGCCAGCAGGCCACAGGGGCTAGCCCGTACAGATACGCAGTATTTT. Translation: CASRPQGLARTDTQYF.

This clonotype was observed a handful of times. The V and J genes are TRBV20-1 and TRBJ2-3, with D uncertain. CDR1 and CDR2 (germline): DFQATT, SNEGSKA (reference sequence). V was shortened by 1 base and J by 0 bases, with 5 bases between the two germline ends. The CDR3 contains 13 residues. CDR3 bases: TGCAGTGCTAGAGGCGGCAGCACAGATACGCAGTATTTT. This sequence encodes CSARGGSTDTQYF.

The chain joins TRBV7-6 to TRBJ2-1, with TRBD2 identical over 15 bases. Germline V gives CDR1 SGHVS, CDR2 FNYEAQ. Germline trimming cut 5 bases from V and 0 bases from J; bases unmatched to any gene: 5. CDR3 length: 18 residues. The CDR3 loop reads CASSAGLAGGSSYNEQFF. CDR3 in DNA: TGTGCCAGCAGCGCCGGACTAGCGGGGGGGAGCTCCTACAATGAGCAGTTCTTC.

This chain links TRBV7-2 with TRBJ2-5, with unresolved D. V lost 2 bases to trimming and J lost 1 base, with 11 bases between them. The germline V gene encodes CDR1 SGHTA and CDR2 FQGNSA. The CDR3 contains 15 residues. This CDR3 reads CASSLNRAVQETQYF. In nucleotides, the CDR3 is TGTGCCAGCAGCTTAAATCGGGCAGTCCAAGAGACCCAGTACTTC.

This chain uses TRBV18 with TRBJ1-5; 7 bases line up with TRBD1. The CDR3 consists of 16 residues. CDR1 KGHSH and CDR2 LQKENI come from the germline V gene. The ends lost 0 bases at V and 2 bases at J; junction bases unmatched: 4. CDR3 in amino acids: CASSPPGGTGNQPQHF. In nucleotides, the CDR3 is TGTGCCAGCTCACCACCGGGTGGGACAGGCAATCAGCCCCAGCATTTT.

The sample holds one count of this clonotype. The chain has TRBV2 and TRBJ1-1; 9 positions match TRBD1. Germline V gene data show CDR1 as SNHLY and CDR2 as FYNNEI. The CDR3 runs 14 residues. V gave up 5 bases and J gave up 1 base; unmatched junction bases: 2. CDR3 in amino acids: CASSQDRGNTEAFF. The CDR3 bases are TGTGCCAGCAGTCAGGACAGGGGGAACACTGAAGCTTTCTTT.

The table lists this clonotype with a few counts. The J gene is TRBJ2-7, the V gene TRBV27; D might be TRBD1 (6 bases). The CDR3 consists of 15 residues. With 3 bases removed from V and 0 bases from J, the gap between germline ends came to 12 bases. The germline V gene has CDR1 MNHEY and CDR2 SMNVEV (reference sequence). The CDR3 region is CASSFWGPSSYEQYF. DNA of the CDR3: TGTGCCAGCAGTTTTTGGGGGCCGAGCTCCTACGAGCAGTACTTC.

V and J are TRBV10-3 and TRBJ1-5, with no clear D. With 6 bases removed from V and 4 bases from J, the gap between germline ends came to 19 bases. CDR3 size: 16 residues. From germline, CDR1 is ENHRY and CDR2 SYGVKD. The CDR3 DNA sequence: TGTGCCATCAGACCTGAGGAGGACGGAAGAAATCAGCCCCAGCATTTT. Translation: CAIRPEEDGRNQPQHF.

The chain couples TRBV7-2 to TRBJ2-7; 8 nucleotides match TRBD2. The CDR3 is 15 residues long. V dropped 5 bases and J dropped 2; count of bases not matched to a gene: 8. Germline CDR1 reads SGHTA; CDR2 reads FQGNSA. The CDR3 DNA reads as TGTGCCAGCAGCCCAGACACTAGCGGCGCCTACGAGCAGTACTTC. Its translation is CASSPDTSGAYEQYF.

The chain employs TRBV29-1 and TRBJ2-2; D call uncertain. This CDR3 has 13 amino acids. The V and J ends lost 6 bases and 6 bases respectively, with 14 bases between them. CDR1 is SQVTM and CDR2 is ANQGSEA in the germline V gene. CDR3 loop: CSVGPPGSGELFF. DNA for the CDR3: TGCAGCGTAGGTCCTCCTGGATCCGGGGAGCTGTTTTTT.